The 28 T cell receptor beta chains given below trace back to one sample, sequenced in a study of monozygotic twins with cystic fibrosis. Some clones are missing from TCRdb's copy, which holds only in-frame ones; the method was immunoSEQ multiplex PCR. There are 20,000 or so clones in the sample; approximately 97% occur only once, and 1.9% lies in the top ten. The specimen was blood. The receptors shown here come from a woman aged 30 to 39 with cystic fibrosis.

The chain combines TRBV27 with TRBJ2-3; 11 positions agree with TRBD1. With 4 bases clipped from V and 5 bases from J, the junction kept 5 bases outside the gene matches. This CDR3 comprises 15 residues. CDR1 and CDR2 (germline): MNHEY, SMNVEV (reference sequence). The CDR3 loop is CASSSPGTGGDTQYF. Here the CDR3 DNA reads TGTGCCAGCAGTTCTCCCGGGACAGGGGGAGATACGCAGTATTTT.

The chain couples TRBV30 to TRBJ2-1; D not certain. The CDR3 length is 12 residues. The germline V gene has CDR1 GTSNPN and CDR2 SVGIG (reference sequence). V lost 0 bases, J lost 5 bases, and 5 bases lay in between. CDR3 sequence reads: CAWSVTDNEQFF. CDR3 DNA sequence: TGTGCCTGGAGTGTTACGGACAATGAGCAGTTCTTC.

This rearrangement joins TRBV6-1 to TRBJ1-2; D is unclear. V lost 1 base to trimming and J lost 4 bases, with 10 bases between them. This CDR3 contains 14 residues. The germline CDR1 and CDR2 sequences are MNHNS and SASEGT. CDR3 loop: CASSEVTAFYGYTF. CDR3 nucleotides: TGTGCCAGCAGTGAAGTCACAGCGTTCTATGGCTACACCTTC.

J is TRBJ1-5 and V is TRBV5-1; D is unclear. Germline lookup yields CDR1 SGHRS and CDR2 YFSETQ. Trimming took 4 bases from V and 6 from J, leaving 11 bases between them. The CDR3 runs to 13 residues. CDR3 amino acids: CASSPGDGQPQHF. The CDR3 bases are TGCGCCAGCAGCCCGGGCGACGGTCAGCCCCAGCATTTT.

The rearrangement links TRBV9 to TRBJ2-7, with D perhaps TRBD1 (6 bases). This CDR3 has 14 amino acids. CDR1 SGDLS and CDR2 YYNGEE come from the germline V gene. Deletions cut 4 bases from V and 2 bases from J, with 13 bases between. CDR3 in amino acids: CASSPGQGPYEQYF. CDR3 DNA: TGTGCCAGCAGCCCGGGGCAGGGGCCCTACGAGCAGTACTTC.

The rearrangement uses TRBV4-3 and TRBJ2-5; D is ambiguous. Germline V CDR1 and CDR2: LGHNA, YSLEER. Trimming removed 3 bases at V and 1 base at J, with 12 bases between. The CDR3 runs 15 residues. CDR3: CASSHTIKSQETQYF. The CDR3 DNA sequence: TGCGCCAGCAGCCACACAATAAAGTCCCAAGAGACCCAGTACTTC.

The gene calls are TRBV6-7 and TRBJ1-5, with D hard to call. TRBV6-7 is classed as an ORF, of uncertain function. Trimming removed 6 bases at V and 5 bases at J, with 20 bases between. There are 16 residues in the CDR3. The CDR3 DNA follows: TGTGCCAGCAGACTAACGGAGCCCCCCTGGGATCAGCCCCAGCATTTT. Translated: CASRLTEPPWDQPQHF.

The rearrangement uses TRBV11-2 and TRBJ2-5; 7 nucleotides line up with TRBD2. The CDR3 is made up of 16 amino acids. CDR1 and CDR2 (germline): SGHAT, FQNNGV. With 5 bases clipped from V and 5 bases from J, the junction kept 14 bases outside the gene matches. The CDR3 region has the DNA TGTGCCAGCAGCCCCAGCGGGACTCGCCTAGGGGAGACCCAGTACTTC. Amino acid sequence: CASSPSGTRLGETQYF.

The V gene is TRBV7-8, the J gene TRBJ2-4; D ambiguous. V lost 0 bases and J 0 bases, leaving 12 bases between the germline ends. CDR1 and CDR2 from the germline V gene are SGHVS and FQNEAQ. The CDR3 spans 17 residues. CDR3 coding DNA: TGTGCCAGCAGCTTAGCCTGGGCAGGCCTAGCCAAAAACATTCAGTACTTC. Protein product: CASSLAWAGLAKNIQYF.

The chain combines TRBV2 with TRBJ1-1, with 7 bases matching TRBD1. There are 13 residues in the CDR3. Germline loops: CDR1 SNHLY, CDR2 FYNNEI. After removal of 7 bases from V and 4 bases from J, the junction contained 6 bases not matched to a gene. CDR3 in DNA: TGTGCCAGCACGCAGGGGGAATCCACTGAAGCTTTCTTT. This sequence encodes CASTQGESTEAFF. The complete variable domain, with remaining parts taken from reference TRBV2 and TRBJ1-1, reads EPEVTQTPSHQVTQMGQEVILRCVPISNHLYFYWYRQILGQKVEFLVSFYNNEISEKSEIFDDQFSVERPDGSNFTLKIRSTKLEDSAMYFCASTQGESTEAFFGQGTRLTVV.

This chain connects TRBV21-1 to TRBJ1-5; TRBD1, as called in the table, went unchecked against the DNA. TRBV21-1 is annotated as a pseudogene. The length of the CDR3 is 16 residues. CDR3 loop: CASSSRGGQGNQPQHF. The CDR3 DNA sequence: TGTGCCAGCAGCTCCCGTGGAGGACAGGGGAATCAGCCCCAGCATTTT.

The rearrangement joins TRBV9 to TRBJ2-7; 8 positions agree with TRBD2. The CDR3 covers 13 residues. The V gene's germline CDR1 is SGDLS and CDR2 YYNGEE. The V and J ends lost 1 base and 3 bases, in that order; junction bases with no gene match: 0. CDR3 in amino acids: CASSVTSGYEQYF. The CDR3 coding sequence is TGTGCCAGCAGCGTAACTAGCGGCTACGAGCAGTACTTC.

V is TRBV5-1 and J is TRBJ1-4; D unresolved. CDR3 length: 14 residues. Germline V gene lookup returns CDR1 SGHRS and CDR2 YFSETQ. The ends were cut back, 4 bases at V and 8 bases at J, with 15 bases in the middle. The CDR3 coding sequence is TGCGCCAGCAGCCCGGACCTTGGGGAGGAAAAACTGTTTTTT. It encodes CASSPDLGEEKLFF.

The rearrangement uses TRBV28 and TRBJ1-5; TRBD1 is a possible D gene (6 bases). This CDR3 spans 14 amino acids. Germline CDR1 and CDR2: MDHEN and SYDVKM. Trimming cost V 0 bases and J 9 bases, with 12 bases left between them. CDR3 sequence reads: CASSLWQGLGPQHF. CDR3 nucleotide sequence: TGTGCCAGCAGTTTATGGCAGGGGCTAGGGCCCCAGCATTTT.

The chain uses TRBV4-2 and TRBJ2-3; a possible D gene is TRBD1 (7 bases). The V and J ends lost 4 bases and 3 bases respectively, with 11 bases between them. The CDR3 has 14 amino acids. CDR1 is LGHNA, CDR2 YNFKEQ, per germline. CDR3 sequence (DNA): TGTGCCAGCAGCCCAGGGGGGCCAACAGATACGCAGTATTTT. It translates to CASSPGGPTDTQYF.

V and J are TRBV5-1 and TRBJ2-7; D unresolved. Trimming removed 3 bases at V and 4 bases at J, with 5 bases between. The germline CDR1 and CDR2 sequences are SGHRS and YFSETQ. This CDR3 has 11 amino acids. The CDR3 DNA is TGCGCCAGCAGCTCGGCTTACGAGCAGTACTTC. Encoded protein: CASSSAYEQYF.

This clone was counted between two and nine times. This chain connects TRBV6-1 to TRBJ1-2; 7 bases align to TRBD1. Germline CDR1 MNHNS, CDR2 SASEGT. V lost 2 bases to trimming and J lost 4 bases; unmatched junction nucleotides: 7. The CDR3 covers 15 residues. The CDR3 sequence is CASSESIGTAYGYTF. The CDR3 DNA follows: TGTGCCAGCAGTGAATCGATAGGGACAGCCTATGGCTACACCTTC.

V and J are TRBV11-2 and TRBJ1-1, with a tentative D call TRBD1 (5 bases). V was pared by 1 base and J by 11 bases, with 14 bases between. CDR1 and CDR2 (germline): SGHAT, FQNNGV. The CDR3 is 13 amino acids. The CDR3 nucleotides read TGTGCCAGCAGCTTAGGGTTGGGGCCTTCGGCTTTCTTT. Protein product: CASSLGLGPSAFF. The whole variable domain, filled in from reference TRBV11-2 and TRBJ1-1, reads EAGVAQSPRYKIIEKRQSVAFWCNPISGHATLYWYQQILGQGPKLLIQFQNNGVVDDSQLPKDRFSAERLKGVDSTLKIQPAKLEDSAVYLCASSLGLGPSAFFGQGTRLTVV.

The rearrangement links TRBV2 to TRBJ1-5, with 7 bases aligning to TRBD1. The J segment lost 5 bases and the V segment lost 6 bases, leaving 4 bases of the junction unmatched. Germline V gene sequence: CDR1 SNHLY, CDR2 FYNNEI. The CDR3 extends over 13 amino acids. As DNA, the CDR3 is TGTGCCAGCAGGACAGGGCCTTATCAGCCCCAGCATTTT. This encodes CASRTGPYQPQHF.

The chain is built from TRBV5-4 and TRBJ2-1; TRBD2 matches 8 bases. Germline V gives CDR1 SGHNT, CDR2 YYREEE (reference sequence). The CDR3 is 13 amino acids. Trimming cost V 4 bases and J 7 bases; bases outside gene matches: 4. The CDR3 DNA reads TGTGCCAGCAGCCGGGGGGGACGGAATGAGCAGTTCTTC. Translation gives CASSRGGRNEQFF.

The genes are TRBV21-1 and TRBJ1-5; TRBD1, the table's D call, lacks a check against the DNA. TRBV21-1 is noted as a pseudogene. This CDR3 is built from 13 residues. The CDR3 region is CAAPQQGNQPQHF. The CDR3 DNA reads TGTGCCGCTCCACAACAGGGGAATCAGCCCCAGCATTTT.

This rearrangement joins TRBV2 to TRBJ2-7; possibly TRBD1 for D (5 bases). V was clipped by 4 bases and J by 3 bases, with 13 bases between them. The length of the CDR3 is 14 residues. Germline V gives CDR1 SNHLY, CDR2 FYNNEI. This CDR3 is CASSGQTAIYEQYF. In nucleotides, the CDR3 is TGTGCCAGCAGTGGGCAGACAGCGATCTACGAGCAGTACTTC.

This chain links TRBV2 with TRBJ2-7, with D perhaps matching TRBD1 (5 bases). The V and J ends lost 2 bases and 7 bases respectively, with 12 bases between them. Germline V CDR1 and CDR2: SNHLY, FYNNEI. The CDR3 totals 13 residues. CDR3 amino acids: CASSEFQGREQYF. As DNA, the CDR3 is TGTGCCAGCAGTGAATTTCAGGGTAGGGAGCAGTACTTC.

This sequence joins TRBV28 and TRBJ1-2; maybe TRBD1 (5 bases). V lost 4 bases and J lost 0, with 9 bases in between. Looked up from germline, CDR1 is MDHEN and CDR2 is SYDVKM. This CDR3 spans 14 amino acids. The CDR3 DNA follows: TGTGCCAGCAGTTCCGGGGGAGCTAACTATGGCTACACCTTC. This codes for CASSSGGANYGYTF.

V and J are TRBV28 and TRBJ1-5; D is perhaps TRBD1 (6 bases). V shed 3 bases and J shed 1 base, with 19 bases lying between them. Germline lookup yields CDR1 MDHEN and CDR2 SYDVKM. This CDR3 has 18 amino acids. CDR3 in amino acids: CASSLRGSGGASNQPQHF. The CDR3 bases are TGTGCCAGCAGTTTGAGAGGGTCCGGGGGCGCGAGCAATCAGCCCCAGCATTTT.

The J gene is TRBJ2-7, the V gene TRBV6-1, with D unresolved. The germline V gene has CDR1 MNHNS and CDR2 SASEGT. CDR3 length: 13 residues. Trimming removed 1 base from V and 7 bases from J, with 11 bases in between. The CDR3 DNA reads TGTGCCAGCAGTGAAGGTCGAGAGCTGGAGCAGTACTTC. It encodes CASSEGRELEQYF.

V and J are TRBV6-1 and TRBJ1-2, with D perhaps matching TRBD1 (5 bases). Trimming stripped 1 base from V and 4 bases from J, with 13 bases between. CDR3 length: 15 residues. Germline CDR1 MNHNS, CDR2 SASEGT. The CDR3 loop reads CASSEEQAGGYGYTF. The CDR3 DNA reads TGTGCCAGCAGTGAAGAACAGGCAGGTGGCTATGGCTACACCTTC.

The rearrangement links TRBV4-1 to TRBJ1-1, with a weak D call TRBD1 (6 bases). The CDR3 has 16 residues. V was shortened by 4 bases and J by 1 base, with 16 bases between the two germline ends. Per the germline V gene, CDR1 is MGHRA and CDR2 is YSYEKL. The CDR3 DNA follows: TGCGCCAGCAGCCGGACGGGGGCGATGGGGAACACTGAAGCTTTCTTT. This sequence encodes CASSRTGAMGNTEAFF.